The T cell receptor beta chain under discussion was sequenced for a study of T cell responses to AZD1222 COVID-19 vaccine. Whole-study context: Both about-4-week and about-12-week second-dose recipients were combined. Study-level points and caveats: There were mostly white British donors and more females than males, and clonal diversity was possibly underestimated.

Here immunoSEQ multiplex PCR was the method, and the copy in TCRdb shows in-frame clones only, minus some. Of fewer than 150,000 clones in the sample, 93% were seen once. Germline assignment: CDR1 LNHDA and CDR2 SQIVND (reference sequence). The CDR3 covers 15 residues. This clone was detected only once. Antigen: not known. Germline and junction disagree at one end, which may indicate a read error. The source was peripheral blood, collected on day 0 of AZD1222 vaccination. The receptor was isolated from an adult in good health. The chain couples TRBV19 to TRBJ2-3, with a weak D call TRBD1 (6 bases). The CDR3, as DNA: TGTGCCAGTAGGATAGACAGGTCTAGCACAGATACGCAGTATTTT. It specifies CASRIDRSSTDTQYF.